These 15 T cell receptor beta chains came from one sample sequenced in a study of cytomegalovirus exposure and HLA in healthy donors. The table came from immunoSEQ multiplex PCR; TCRdb's copy has only in-frame clones and leaves some out. The repertoire holds some 250,000 clones, with 90% as singletons. Specimen: PBMCs. All receptors come from a woman aged 18 to 35 in good health and CMV-seronegative.

This clone occurred once. The V call is TRBV18, the J call TRBJ2-1; TRBD2 might be the D (6 bases). V dropped 6 bases and J dropped 4 bases, with 10 bases sitting between them. The CDR3 runs to 13 residues. Germline values: CDR1 KGHSH, CDR2 LQKENI. The CDR3 coding sequence is TGTGCCAGCTCGCGGGACGGATACAATGAGCAGTTCTTC. This sequence encodes CASSRDGYNEQFF.

This chain connects TRBV20-1 to TRBJ2-5; D gene unclear. The V end was cut by 6 bases, the J end by 4 bases, with 6 bases between. The CDR3 is 10 amino acids. CDR1 DFQATT and CDR2 SNEGSKA come from the germline V gene (reference sequence). CDR3 DNA sequence: TGCAGTGCCGCAGGAGAGACCCAGTACTTC. This codes for CSAAGETQYF.

The chain has TRBV6-6 and TRBJ2-1, with 10 bases fitting TRBD2. The CDR3 loop spans 13 amino acids. Looked up from germline, CDR1 is MNHNY and CDR2 is SVGAGI (reference sequence). This CDR3 reads CAAGSGGYNEQFF. The CDR3 DNA reads as TGTGCTGCCGGTAGCGGGGGGTACAATGAGCAGTTCTTC.

The chain recombines TRBV19 with TRBJ2-5, with 14 nucleotides matching TRBD2. Germline-derived CDR1 and CDR2 are LNHDA and SQIVND (reference sequence). V gave up 3 bases and J gave up 5 bases; unmatched junction bases: 8. This CDR3 is 17 amino acids long. CDR3 protein: CASSIGTSGGWAETQYF. The CDR3 bases are TGTGCCAGTAGTATCGGGACTAGCGGGGGTTGGGCCGAGACCCAGTACTTC.

The rearrangement links TRBV5-4 to TRBJ1-1; the D is unclear. CDR1 is SGHNT, CDR2 YYREEE, per germline (reference sequence). The ends were cut back, 2 bases at V and 5 bases at J, with 16 bases in the middle. The CDR3 runs to 15 residues. The CDR3 spells CASSFLREVRTEAFF. The CDR3 region has the DNA TGTGCCAGCAGCTTTTTACGGGAAGTTAGGACTGAAGCTTTCTTT.

The rearrangement links TRBV2 to TRBJ1-5; D ambiguous. Germline assignment: CDR1 SNHLY and CDR2 FYNNEI. This CDR3 comprises 12 residues. Trimming pared 4 bases from V and 3 bases from J, leaving 4 bases between. The CDR3 region is CASSGPNQPQHF. CDR3 in DNA: TGTGCCAGCAGTGGGCCCAATCAGCCCCAGCATTTT.

The rearrangement joins TRBV6-6 to TRBJ1-2, with 8 bases lining up with TRBD1. Looked up from germline, CDR1 is MNHNY and CDR2 is SVGAGI (reference sequence). The CDR3 is 15 residues long. V was clipped by 2 bases and J by 3 bases; unmatched bases: 5. CDR3 nucleotide sequence: TGTGCCAGCAGTTACACCGCGACAGGGGACTATGGCTACACCTTC. It codes for CASSYTATGDYGYTF.

The V gene is TRBV4-1, the J gene TRBJ2-2; 7 nucleotides line up with TRBD2. Germline lookup yields CDR1 MGHRA and CDR2 YSYEKL. CDR3 length: 16 amino acids. The ends lost 0 bases at V and 1 base at J; junction bases unmatched: 2. The CDR3 spells CASSQERGWNTGELFF. CDR3 sequence (DNA): TGCGCCAGCAGCCAAGAGCGGGGGTGGAACACCGGGGAGCTGTTTTTT.

V usage is TRBV28 and J usage is TRBJ2-7, with D maybe TRBD2 (7 bases). The CDR3 is 15 amino acids. Trimming cost V 6 bases and J 7 bases, with 22 bases left between them. Per germline, CDR1 MDHEN and CDR2 SYDVKM. The CDR3 is CASSQQTGSGGEQYF. The CDR3 DNA reads TGTGCCAGCAGCCAACAAACAGGGTCGGGGGGTGAGCAGTACTTC.

The chain recombines TRBV11-2 with TRBJ1-4, with 11 bases that match TRBD1. With V trimmed by 5 bases and J by 7 bases, 3 bases remained unmatched. In germline, CDR1 is SGHAT, CDR2 FQNNGV. The CDR3 sequence is 14 residues long. CDR3 DNA: TGTGCCAGCAGCCTGGACAGGGGGCTTGAAAAACTGTTTTTT. Translating gives CASSLDRGLEKLFF.

The chain is built from TRBV7-3 and TRBJ2-3; 11 bases fit TRBD1. The CDR3 has 15 amino acids. In germline, CDR1 is SGHTA, CDR2 FQGTGA. With V trimmed by 4 bases and J by 5 bases, 5 bases remained unmatched. The CDR3 DNA reads TGTGCCAGCAGCTGGACAGGGGGCAATTTAGATACGCAGTATTTT. It codes for CASSWTGGNLDTQYF.

The V call is TRBV13, the J call TRBJ2-1, with 8 nucleotides matching TRBD1. The CDR3 is 15 amino acids. Germline V lookup: CDR1 PRHDT, CDR2 FYEKMQ (reference sequence). V dropped 5 bases and J dropped 1; count of bases not matched to a gene: 4. CDR3 loop: CASSPGQDSYNEQFF. The CDR3 DNA reads TGTGCCAGCAGCCCGGGACAGGATTCCTACAATGAGCAGTTCTTC.

The CDR3 sequence: CSVDGKSTDTQYF. The CDR3 DNA sequence: TGCAGCGTTGACGGGAAGAGCACAGATACGCAGTATTTT. This sequence joins TRBV29-1 and TRBJ2-3; D is perhaps TRBD2 (5 bases). With 3 bases removed from V and 0 bases from J, the gap between germline ends came to 7 bases. CDR3 length equals 13 residues. Germline CDR1 and CDR2: SQVTM and ANQGSEA.

The chain carries TRBV4-1 and TRBJ2-5; 14 nucleotides line up with TRBD2. The CDR3 extends over 19 amino acids. V shed 4 bases and J 3 bases; nucleotides not matched to a gene: 13. From germline, CDR1 is MGHRA and CDR2 YSYEKL. The CDR3 reads CASSPSGTTGLAGEETQYF. For the CDR3, the DNA is TGCGCCAGCAGCCCCTCCGGAACCACGGGACTAGCGGGGGAAGAGACCCAGTACTTC.

The rearrangement joins TRBV4-3 to TRBJ2-7, with D possibly TRBD1 on 6 matching bases. The CDR3 contains 14 residues. Germline V gives CDR1 LGHNA, CDR2 YSLEER. The V gene lost 2 bases and the J gene lost 1 base, with 9 bases spanning the gap. This CDR3 reads CASSQNRDSYEQYF. The CDR3 DNA reads TGCGCCAGCAGCCAAAACAGGGATTCCTACGAGCAGTACTTC.